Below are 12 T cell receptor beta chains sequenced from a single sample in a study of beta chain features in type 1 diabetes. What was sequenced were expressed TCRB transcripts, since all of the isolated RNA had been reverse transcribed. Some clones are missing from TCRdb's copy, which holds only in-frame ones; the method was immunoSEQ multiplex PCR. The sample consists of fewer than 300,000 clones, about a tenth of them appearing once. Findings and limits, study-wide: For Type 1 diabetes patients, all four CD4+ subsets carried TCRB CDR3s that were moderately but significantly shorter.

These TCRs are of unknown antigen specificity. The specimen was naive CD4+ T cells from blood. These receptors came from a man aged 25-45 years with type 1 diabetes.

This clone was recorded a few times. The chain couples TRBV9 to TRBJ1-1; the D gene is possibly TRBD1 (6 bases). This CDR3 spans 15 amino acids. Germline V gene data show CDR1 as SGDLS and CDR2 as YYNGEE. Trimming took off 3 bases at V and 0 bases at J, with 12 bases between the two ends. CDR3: CASSAAQGVNTEAFF. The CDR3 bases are TGTGCCAGCAGCGCCGCACAGGGAGTGAACACTGAAGCTTTCTTT.

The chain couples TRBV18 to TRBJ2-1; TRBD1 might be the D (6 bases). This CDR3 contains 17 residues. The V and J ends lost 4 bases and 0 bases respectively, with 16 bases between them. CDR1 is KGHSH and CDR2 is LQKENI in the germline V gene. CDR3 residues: CASSRDTAGSSYNEQFF. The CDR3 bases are TGTGCCAGCTCACGGGACACCGCAGGAAGCTCCTACAATGAGCAGTTCTTC.

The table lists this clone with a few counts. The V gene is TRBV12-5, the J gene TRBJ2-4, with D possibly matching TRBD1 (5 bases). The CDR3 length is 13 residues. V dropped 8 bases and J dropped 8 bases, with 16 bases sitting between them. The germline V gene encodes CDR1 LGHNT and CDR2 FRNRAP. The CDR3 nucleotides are TGTGCTAGTCTAAATAGGGGATCGGACATTCAGTACTTC. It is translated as CASLNRGSDIQYF.

In DNA, the CDR3 is TGTGCCACTCTGGAGACAGCCCTCGCCCCTAATCAGCCCCAGCATTTT. Amino acids: CATLETALAPNQPQHF. This chain connects TRBV19 to TRBJ1-5; the D gene is possibly TRBD1 (5 bases). V dropped 10 bases and J dropped 4 bases, with 23 bases sitting between them. Germline CDR1 reads LNHDA; CDR2 reads SQIVND (reference sequence). This CDR3 is built from 16 residues. The full variable domain, with the rest looked up from reference TRBV19 and TRBJ1-5, is DGGITQSPKYLFRKEGQNVTLSCEQNLNHDAMYWYRQDPGQGLRLIYYSQIVNDFQKGDIAEGYSVSREKKESFPLTVTSAQKNPTAFYLCATLETALAPNQPQHFGDGTRLSIL.

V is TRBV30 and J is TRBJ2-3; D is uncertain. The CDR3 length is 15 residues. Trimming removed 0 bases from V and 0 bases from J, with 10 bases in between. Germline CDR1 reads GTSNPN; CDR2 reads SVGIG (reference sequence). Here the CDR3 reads CAWSVRGASTDTQYF. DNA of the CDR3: TGTGCCTGGAGTGTACGCGGAGCTAGCACAGATACGCAGTATTTT.

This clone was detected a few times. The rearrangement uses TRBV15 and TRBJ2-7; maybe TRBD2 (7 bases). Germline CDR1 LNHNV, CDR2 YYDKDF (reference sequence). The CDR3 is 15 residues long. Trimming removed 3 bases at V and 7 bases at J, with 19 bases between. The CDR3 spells CATSREGGVRFEQYF. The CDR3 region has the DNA TGTGCCACCAGCAGGGAAGGGGGGGTGCGTTTTGAGCAGTACTTC.

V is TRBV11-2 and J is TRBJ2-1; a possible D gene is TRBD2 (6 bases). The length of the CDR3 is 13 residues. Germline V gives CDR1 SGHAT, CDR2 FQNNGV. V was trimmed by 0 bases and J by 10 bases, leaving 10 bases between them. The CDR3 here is CASSLDTGSEQFF. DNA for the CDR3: TGTGCCAGCAGCTTAGATACCGGGAGCGAGCAGTTCTTC.

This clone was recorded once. The CDR3, as DNA: TGTGCCAGCATAGCGGGGGGAAATGAGCAGTTCTTC. This translates into CASIAGGNEQFF. This chain joins TRBV7-9 and TRBJ2-1; 10 bases are shared with TRBD2. Trimming took 7 bases from V and 7 from J; bases not matched to a gene: 1. Germline CDR1 is SEHNR and CDR2 is FQNEAQ (reference sequence). The CDR3 extends over 12 amino acids.

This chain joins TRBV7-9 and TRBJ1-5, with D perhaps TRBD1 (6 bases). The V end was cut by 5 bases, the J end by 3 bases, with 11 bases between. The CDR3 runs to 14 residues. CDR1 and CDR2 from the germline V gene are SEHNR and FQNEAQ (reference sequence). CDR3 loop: CASSRGQLNQPQHF. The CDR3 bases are TGTGCCAGCAGCCGTGGACAGCTCAATCAGCCCCAGCATTTT.

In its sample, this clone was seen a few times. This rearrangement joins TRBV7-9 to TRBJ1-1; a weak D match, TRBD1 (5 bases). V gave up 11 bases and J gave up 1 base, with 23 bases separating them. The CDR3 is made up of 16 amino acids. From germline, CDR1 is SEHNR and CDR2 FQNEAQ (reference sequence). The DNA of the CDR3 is TGTGCCCTAGTAGGGGCAGGGCCGCTCACGAACACTGAAGCTTTCTTT. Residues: CALVGAGPLTNTEAFF.

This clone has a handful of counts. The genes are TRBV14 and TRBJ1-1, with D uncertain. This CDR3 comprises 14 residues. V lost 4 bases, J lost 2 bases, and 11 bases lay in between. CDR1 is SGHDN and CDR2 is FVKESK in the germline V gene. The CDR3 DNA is TGTGCCAGCAGCCCTCTTGTGTCTAACACTGAAGCTTTCTTT. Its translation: CASSPLVSNTEAFF.

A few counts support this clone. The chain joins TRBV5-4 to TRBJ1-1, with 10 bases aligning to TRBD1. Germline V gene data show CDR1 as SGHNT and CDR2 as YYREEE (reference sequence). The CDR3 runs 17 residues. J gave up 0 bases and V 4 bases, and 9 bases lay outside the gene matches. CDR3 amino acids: CASSPGTGAAMNTEAFF. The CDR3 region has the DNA TGTGCCAGCAGCCCCGGGACAGGGGCGGCCATGAACACTGAAGCTTTCTTT.